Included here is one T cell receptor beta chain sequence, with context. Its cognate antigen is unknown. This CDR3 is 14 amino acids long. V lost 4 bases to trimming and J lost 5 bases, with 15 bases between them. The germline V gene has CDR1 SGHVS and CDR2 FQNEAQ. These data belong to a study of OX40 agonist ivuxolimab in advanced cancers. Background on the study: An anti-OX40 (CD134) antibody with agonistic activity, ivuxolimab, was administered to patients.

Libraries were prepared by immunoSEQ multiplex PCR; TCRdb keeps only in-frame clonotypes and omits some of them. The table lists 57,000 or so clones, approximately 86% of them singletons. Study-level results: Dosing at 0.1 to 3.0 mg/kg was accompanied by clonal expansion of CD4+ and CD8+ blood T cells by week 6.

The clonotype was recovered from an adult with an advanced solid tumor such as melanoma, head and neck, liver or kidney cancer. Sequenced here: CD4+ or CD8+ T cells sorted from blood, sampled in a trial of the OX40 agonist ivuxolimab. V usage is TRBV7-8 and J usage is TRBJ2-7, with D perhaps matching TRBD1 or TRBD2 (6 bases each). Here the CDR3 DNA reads TGTGCCAGCAGCTCCAGGAGGGGGTCCCACGAGCAGTACTTC. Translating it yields CASSSRRGSHEQYF.